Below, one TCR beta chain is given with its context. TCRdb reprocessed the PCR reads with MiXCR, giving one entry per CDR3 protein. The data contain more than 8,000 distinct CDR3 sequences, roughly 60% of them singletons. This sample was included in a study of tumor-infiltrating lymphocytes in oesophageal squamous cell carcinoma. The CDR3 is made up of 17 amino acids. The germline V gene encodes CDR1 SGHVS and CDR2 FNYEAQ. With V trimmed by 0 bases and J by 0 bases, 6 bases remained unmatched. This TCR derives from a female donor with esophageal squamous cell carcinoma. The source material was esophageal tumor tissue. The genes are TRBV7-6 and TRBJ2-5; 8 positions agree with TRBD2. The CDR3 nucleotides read TGTGCCAGCAGCTTAGCGGCGGGAGGAGGTGACCAAGAGACCCAGTACTTC. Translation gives CASSLAAGGGDQETQYF.